This T cell receptor (beta chain) comes out of a study of identical twins. TCRdb recomputed calls from the 5' RACE reads with MiXCR, one row per CDR3 protein. The sample shows 450,000 to 500,000 distinct CDR3 sequences, approximately 15% of them seen only once. On this clonotype: Its antigen remains unknown.

The study, taken as a whole, reports: Monozygotic twin pairs showed more out-of-frame TCR alpha sharing than models estimated. For zero-insertion analyses, partial confounding could come from invariant MAIT and iNKT cells.

This same sample was also part of a study on yellow fever vaccine responses in identical twins.

The material sequenced was CD4+ T cells sorted from blood. The sequence came from a woman aged 18-29 years in good health.

CDR3 DNA: TGTGCCAGCAGCCGTGCTGGGGTCCTCTACAATGAGCAGTTCTTC. Its protein product is CASSRAGVLYNEQFF. The chain combines TRBV5-5 with TRBJ2-1; D gene unclear. Germline V lookup: CDR1 SGHKS, CDR2 YYEKEE (reference sequence). The CDR3 is made up of 15 amino acids. Trimming removed 4 bases from V and 3 bases from J, with 14 bases in between. Full variable domain (rest looked up from reference TRBV5-5 and TRBJ2-1): DAGVTQSPTHLIKTRGQQVTLRCSPISGHKSVSWYQQVLGQGPQFIFQYYEKEERGRGNFPDRFSARQFPNYSSELNVNALLLGDSALYLCASSRAGVLYNEQFFGPGTRLTVL.